This entry features one T cell receptor (beta chain) sequence. Antigen unknown. The CDR3 does not close with the conserved phenylalanine or tryptophan, likely indicating a read error. No DNA is shown, since the ends of the CDR3 on it are uncertain; the CDR3 is the one TCRdb lists. Based on clinical symptoms, serum thyroxine and TRAb, thyroid ultrasound and orbital computed tomography, diagnoses were reached. RNA transcripts served as the template for amplifying TCR beta CDR3 regions. HTBI primers were used for first-round RT-PCR of the TCR CDR3. From the multiplex PCR reads, TCRdb called clonotypes with MiXCR, one entry per CDR3 protein. This sample has hundreds of thousands of distinct CDR3 sequences, with about 35% found just once. This sample stems from a study of T cells in Graves' hyperthyroidism and ophthalmopathy. Study in general: Peripheral blood draws took place at initial diagnosis, ahead of any treatment.

Study findings and constraints: Most clonotypes expanded in thyroid above 0.001 were likewise present in blood.

In germline, CDR1 is ENHRY, CDR2 SYGVKD. Ends included, the CDR3 has 14 residues. The chain links TRBV10-3 to TRBJ1-4; the D call TRBD1 from the table was never checked on the DNA. The sequencing sample was made of blood. This receptor was obtained from a woman in her forties with Graves' hyperthyroidism. This chain's CDR3 is CAISWTPLMKNCFL.